This T cell receptor delta chain comes out of a study of gamma delta lymphoproliferative disorders and STAT genes. Sequencing used genomic DNA taken from PBMCs of patients and controls. This clone has more than one count but fewer than ten. Just one base apart from a much larger clone, this may be a read error. Unmatched junction bases numbered 37, after V lost 4 bases and J lost 2 bases. The CDR3 is 25 amino acids. Germline CDR1 reads TSWWSYY; CDR2 reads QGS. TCRdb reprocessed the multiplex PCR reads through CATT. The sample holds 3,000 to 4,000 delta-chain clones, more than 0.95% seen once. The sample comprised blood. This clonotype originated in a human donor in good health. The chain links TRDV1 to TRDJ1, with 7 positions matching TRDD3. The CDR3 here is CALGVPWPSTISGGLKGRNTDKLIF. The CDR3 bases are TGTGCTCTTGGGGTCCCTTGGCCTTCGACTATATCTGGGGGGTTAAAAGGCCGTAATACCGATAAACTCATCTTT.